The TCR beta chain under discussion was sequenced for a study of blood T cell repertoires in COVID-19. Study-level background: Donors in the United States, Italy and Spain gave samples during acute or convalescent COVID-19.

The assay was immunoSEQ multiplex PCR, and TCRdb's table has in-frame clones only and misses some. The sample consists of under 250,000 clones, around four fifths of them appearing once. The CDR3 spans 14 residues. Trimming removed 5 bases from V and 6 bases from J; junction bases left unmatched: 6. CDR1 LNHNV and CDR2 YYDKDF come from the germline V gene (reference sequence). Sequencing was performed on peripheral blood. The clonotype originates from a man in his forties with acute or convalescent COVID-19. The chain carries TRBV15 and TRBJ2-2; 7 positions match TRBD2. The CDR3 nucleotides read TGTGCCACCAGCTTCAGGACTAGATCCGGGGAGCTGTTTTTT. Its protein is CATSFRTRSGELFF.